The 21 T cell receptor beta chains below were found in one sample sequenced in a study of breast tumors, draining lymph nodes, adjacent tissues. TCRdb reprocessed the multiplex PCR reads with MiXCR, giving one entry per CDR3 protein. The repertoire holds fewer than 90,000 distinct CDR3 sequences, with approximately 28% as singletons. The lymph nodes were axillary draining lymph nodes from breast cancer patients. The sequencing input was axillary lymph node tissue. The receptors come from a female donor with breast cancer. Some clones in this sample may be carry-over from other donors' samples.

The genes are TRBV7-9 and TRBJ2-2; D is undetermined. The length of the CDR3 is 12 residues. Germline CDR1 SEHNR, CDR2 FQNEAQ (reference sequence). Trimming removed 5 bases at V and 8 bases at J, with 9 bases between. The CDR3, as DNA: TGTGCCAGCAGCCGTGCGGAAGGGGAGCTGTTTTTT. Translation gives CASSRAEGELFF.

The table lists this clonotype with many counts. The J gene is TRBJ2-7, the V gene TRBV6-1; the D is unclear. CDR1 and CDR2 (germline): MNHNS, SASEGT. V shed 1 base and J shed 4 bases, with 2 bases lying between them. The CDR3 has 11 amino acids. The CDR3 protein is CASSEGYEQYF. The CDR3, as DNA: TGTGCCAGCAGTGAAGGTTACGAGCAGTACTTC.

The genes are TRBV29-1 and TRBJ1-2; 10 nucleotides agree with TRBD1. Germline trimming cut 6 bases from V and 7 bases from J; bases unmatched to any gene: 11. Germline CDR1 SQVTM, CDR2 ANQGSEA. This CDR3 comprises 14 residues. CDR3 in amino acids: CSVDGPGQGSGYTF. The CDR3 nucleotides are TGCAGCGTAGACGGACCGGGACAGGGGTCTGGCTACACCTTC.

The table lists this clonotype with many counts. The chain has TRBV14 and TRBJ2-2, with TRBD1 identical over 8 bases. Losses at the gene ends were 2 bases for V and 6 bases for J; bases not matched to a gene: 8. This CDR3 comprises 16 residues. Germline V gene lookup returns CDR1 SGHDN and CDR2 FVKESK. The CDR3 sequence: CASSQTGQGWAGELFF. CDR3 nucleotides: TGTGCCAGCAGCCAAACCGGACAGGGCTGGGCCGGGGAGCTGTTTTTT.

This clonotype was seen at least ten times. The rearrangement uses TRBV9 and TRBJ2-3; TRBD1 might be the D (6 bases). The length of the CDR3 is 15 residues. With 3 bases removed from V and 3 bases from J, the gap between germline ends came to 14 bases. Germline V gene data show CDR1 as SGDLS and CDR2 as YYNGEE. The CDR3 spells CASSAREGGTDTQYF. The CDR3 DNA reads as TGTGCCAGCAGCGCCAGGGAAGGGGGTACAGATACGCAGTATTTT.

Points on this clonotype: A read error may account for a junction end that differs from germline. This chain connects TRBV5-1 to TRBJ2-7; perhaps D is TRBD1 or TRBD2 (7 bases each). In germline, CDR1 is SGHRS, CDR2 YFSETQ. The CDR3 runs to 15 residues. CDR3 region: CASSSQGRAPYEQYF. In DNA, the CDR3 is TGCGCCAGCAGCTCACAGGGGAGGGCCCCCTACGAGCAGTATTTC.

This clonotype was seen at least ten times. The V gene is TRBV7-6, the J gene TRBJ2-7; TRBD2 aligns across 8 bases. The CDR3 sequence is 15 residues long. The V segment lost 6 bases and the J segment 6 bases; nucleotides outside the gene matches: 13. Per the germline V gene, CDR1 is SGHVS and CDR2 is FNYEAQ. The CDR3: CASSGGLSGGPEQYF. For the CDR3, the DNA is TGTGCCAGCAGTGGGGGGCTTTCGGGAGGGCCCGAGCAGTACTTC.

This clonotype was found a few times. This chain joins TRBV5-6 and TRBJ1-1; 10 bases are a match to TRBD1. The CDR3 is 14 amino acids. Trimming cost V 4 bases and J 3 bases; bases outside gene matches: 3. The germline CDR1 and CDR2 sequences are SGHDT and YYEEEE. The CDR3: CASSRTGGDTEAFF. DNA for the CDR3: TGTGCCAGCAGCCGGACAGGGGGAGACACTGAAGCTTTCTTT.

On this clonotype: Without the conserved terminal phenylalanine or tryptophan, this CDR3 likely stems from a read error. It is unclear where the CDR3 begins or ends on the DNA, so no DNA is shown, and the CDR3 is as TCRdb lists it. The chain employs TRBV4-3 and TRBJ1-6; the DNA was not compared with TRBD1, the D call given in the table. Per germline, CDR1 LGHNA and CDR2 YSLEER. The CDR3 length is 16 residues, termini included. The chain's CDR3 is CASSREPGRNNSPLYL.

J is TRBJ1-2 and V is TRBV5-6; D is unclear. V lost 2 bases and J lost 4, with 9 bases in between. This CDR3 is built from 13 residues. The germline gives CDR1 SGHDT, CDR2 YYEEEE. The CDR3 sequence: CASSLRNSYGYTF. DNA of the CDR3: TGTGCCAGCAGCTTAAGGAACTCCTATGGCTACACCTTC.

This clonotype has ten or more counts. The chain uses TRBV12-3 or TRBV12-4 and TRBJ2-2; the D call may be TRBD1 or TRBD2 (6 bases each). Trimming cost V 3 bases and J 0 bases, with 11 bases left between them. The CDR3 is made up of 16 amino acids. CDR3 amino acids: CASSFGGGPNTGELFF. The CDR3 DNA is TGTGCCAGCAGTTTCGGTGGGGGGCCGAACACCGGGGAGCTGTTTTTT.

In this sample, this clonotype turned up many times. The CDR3 sequence is CASSSQGRYGYTF. For the CDR3, the DNA is TGTGCCAGCAGCTCTCAGGGTCGCTATGGCTACACCTTC. The chain has TRBV9 and TRBJ1-2; D perhaps matches TRBD1 (5 bases). V was clipped by 4 bases and J by 4 bases, with 11 bases between them. The CDR3 extends over 13 amino acids. Germline V lookup: CDR1 SGDLS, CDR2 YYNGEE.

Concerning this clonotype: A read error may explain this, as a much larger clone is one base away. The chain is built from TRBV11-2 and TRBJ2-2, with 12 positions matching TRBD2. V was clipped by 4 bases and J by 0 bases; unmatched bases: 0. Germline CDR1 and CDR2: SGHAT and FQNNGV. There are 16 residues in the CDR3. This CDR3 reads CASSWTSGANTGELFF. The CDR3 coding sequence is TGTGCCAGCAGCTGGACTAGCGGGGCGAACACCGGGGAGCTGTTTTTT.

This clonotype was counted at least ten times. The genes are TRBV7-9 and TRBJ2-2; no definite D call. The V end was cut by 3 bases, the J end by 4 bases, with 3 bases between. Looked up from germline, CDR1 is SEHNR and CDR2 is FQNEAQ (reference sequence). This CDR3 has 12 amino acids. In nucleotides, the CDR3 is TGTGCCAGCAGCTTCCTCACCGGGGAGCTGTTTTTT. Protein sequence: CASSFLTGELFF. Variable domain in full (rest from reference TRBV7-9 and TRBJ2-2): DTGVSQNPRHKITKRGQNVTFRCDPISEHNRLYWYRQTLGQGPEFLTYFQNEAQLEKSRLLSDRFSAERPKGSFSTLEIQRTEQGDSAMYLCASSFLTGELFFGEGSRLTVL.

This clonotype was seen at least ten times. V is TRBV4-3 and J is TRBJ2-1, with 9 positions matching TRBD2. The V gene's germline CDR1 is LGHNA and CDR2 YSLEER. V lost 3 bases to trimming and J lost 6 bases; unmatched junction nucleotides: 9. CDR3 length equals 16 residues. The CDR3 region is CASSQETLSGSNEQFF. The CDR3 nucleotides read TGCGCCAGCAGCCAGGAAACCCTTAGCGGGAGCAATGAGCAGTTCTTC.

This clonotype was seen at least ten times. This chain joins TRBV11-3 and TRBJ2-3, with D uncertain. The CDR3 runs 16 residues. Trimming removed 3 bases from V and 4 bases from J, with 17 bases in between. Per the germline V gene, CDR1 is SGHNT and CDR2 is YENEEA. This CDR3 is CASSFPRLGGPDTQYF. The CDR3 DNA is TGTGCCAGCAGCTTTCCCCGCCTAGGCGGACCAGATACGCAGTATTTT. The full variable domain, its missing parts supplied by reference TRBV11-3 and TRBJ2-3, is EAGVVQSPRYKIIEKKQPVAFWCNPISGHNTLYWYLQNLGQGPELLIRYENEEAVDDSQLPKDRFSAERLKGVDSTLKIQPAELGDSAVYLCASSFPRLGGPDTQYFGPGTRLTVL.

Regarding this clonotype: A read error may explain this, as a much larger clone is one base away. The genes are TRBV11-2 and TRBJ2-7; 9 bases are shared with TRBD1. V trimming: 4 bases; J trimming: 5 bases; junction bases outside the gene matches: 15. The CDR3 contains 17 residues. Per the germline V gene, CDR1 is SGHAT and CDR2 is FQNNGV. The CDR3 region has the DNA TGTGCCAGCAGCTATCGAAGTTCGGCACAGGGGGCCAACGAGCAGTACTTC. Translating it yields CASSYRSSAQGANEQYF.

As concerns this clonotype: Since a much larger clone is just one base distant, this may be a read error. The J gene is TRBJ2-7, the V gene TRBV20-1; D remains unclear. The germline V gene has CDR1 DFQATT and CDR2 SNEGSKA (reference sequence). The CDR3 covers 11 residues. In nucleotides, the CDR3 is TGCAGTGCTAGGATCAGGCACGAGCAGTCCTTC. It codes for CSARIRHEQSF.

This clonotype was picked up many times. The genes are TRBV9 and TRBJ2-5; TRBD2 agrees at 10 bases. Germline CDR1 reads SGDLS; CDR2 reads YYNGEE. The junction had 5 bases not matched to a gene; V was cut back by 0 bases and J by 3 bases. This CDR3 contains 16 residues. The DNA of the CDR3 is TGTGCCAGCAGCGTAGGAAGCGGGAGGGCGGAAGAGACCCAGTACTTC. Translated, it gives CASSVGSGRAEETQYF.

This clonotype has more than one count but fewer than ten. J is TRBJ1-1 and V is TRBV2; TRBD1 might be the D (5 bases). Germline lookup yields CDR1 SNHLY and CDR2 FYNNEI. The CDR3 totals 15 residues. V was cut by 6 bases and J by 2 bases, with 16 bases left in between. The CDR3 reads CASRRRESGNTEAFF. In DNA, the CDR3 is TGTGCCAGCAGGCGCAGGGAGTCAGGAAACACTGAAGCTTTCTTT.

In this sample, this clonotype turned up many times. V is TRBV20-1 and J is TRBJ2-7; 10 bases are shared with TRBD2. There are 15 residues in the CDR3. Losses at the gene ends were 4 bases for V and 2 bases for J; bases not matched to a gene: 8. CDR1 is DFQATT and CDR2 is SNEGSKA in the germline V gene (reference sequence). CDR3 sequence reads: CSATAPAGGTYEQYF. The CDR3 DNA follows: TGCAGTGCTACGGCCCCAGCGGGAGGGACCTACGAGCAGTACTTC.